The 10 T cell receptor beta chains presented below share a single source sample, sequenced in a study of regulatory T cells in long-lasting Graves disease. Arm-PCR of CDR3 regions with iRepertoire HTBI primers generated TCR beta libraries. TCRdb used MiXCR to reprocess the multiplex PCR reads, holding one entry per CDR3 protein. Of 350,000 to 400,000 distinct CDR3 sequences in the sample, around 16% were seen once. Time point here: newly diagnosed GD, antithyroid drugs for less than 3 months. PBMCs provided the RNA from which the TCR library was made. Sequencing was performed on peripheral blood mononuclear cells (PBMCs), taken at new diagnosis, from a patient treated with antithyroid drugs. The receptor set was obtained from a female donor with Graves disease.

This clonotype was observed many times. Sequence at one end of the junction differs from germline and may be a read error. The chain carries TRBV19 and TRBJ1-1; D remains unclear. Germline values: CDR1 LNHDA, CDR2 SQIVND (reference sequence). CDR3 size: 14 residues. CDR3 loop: CASSIPRINSEAFF. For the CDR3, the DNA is TGTGCCAGTAGTATCCCCCGAATAAACAGTGAAGCTTTCTTT.

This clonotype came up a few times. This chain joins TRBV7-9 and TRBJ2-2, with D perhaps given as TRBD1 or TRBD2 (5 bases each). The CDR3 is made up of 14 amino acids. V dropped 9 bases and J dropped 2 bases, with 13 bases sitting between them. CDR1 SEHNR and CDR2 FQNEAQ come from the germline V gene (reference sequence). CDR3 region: CARNSGPNTGELFF. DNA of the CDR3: TGTGCCAGGAATTCGGGACCTAACACCGGGGAGCTGTTTTTT.

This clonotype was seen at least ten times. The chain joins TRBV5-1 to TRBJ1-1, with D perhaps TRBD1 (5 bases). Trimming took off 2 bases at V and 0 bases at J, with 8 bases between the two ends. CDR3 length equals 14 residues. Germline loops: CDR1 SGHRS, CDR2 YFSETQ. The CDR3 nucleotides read TGCGCCAGCAGCTTAAGGACAATGAACACTGAAGCTTTCTTT. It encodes CASSLRTMNTEAFF. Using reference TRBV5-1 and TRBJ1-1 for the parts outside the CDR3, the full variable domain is KAGVTQTPRYLIKTRGQQVTLSCSPISGHRSVSWYQQTPGQGLQFLFEYFSETQRNKGNFPGRFSGRQFSNSRSEMNVSTLELGDSALYLCASSLRTMNTEAFFGQGTRLTVV.

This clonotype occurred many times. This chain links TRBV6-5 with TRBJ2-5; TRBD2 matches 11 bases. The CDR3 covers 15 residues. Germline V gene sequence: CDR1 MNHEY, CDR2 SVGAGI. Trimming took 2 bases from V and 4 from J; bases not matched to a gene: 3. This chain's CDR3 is CASSYSTSGRETQYF. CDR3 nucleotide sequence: TGTGCCAGCAGTTACAGCACTAGCGGGAGAGAGACCCAGTACTTC.

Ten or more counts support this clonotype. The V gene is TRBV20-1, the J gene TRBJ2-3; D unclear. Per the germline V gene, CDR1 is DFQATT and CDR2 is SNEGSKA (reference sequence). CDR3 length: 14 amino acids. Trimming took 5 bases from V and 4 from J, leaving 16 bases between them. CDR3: CSASHRPGADTQYF. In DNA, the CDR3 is TGCAGTGCTTCACACAGACCCGGCGCAGATACGCAGTATTTT.

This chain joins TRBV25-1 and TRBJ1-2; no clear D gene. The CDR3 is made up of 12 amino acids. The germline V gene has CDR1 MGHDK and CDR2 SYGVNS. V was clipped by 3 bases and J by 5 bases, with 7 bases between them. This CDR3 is CASSDGRYGYTF. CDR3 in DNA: TGTGCCAGCAGTGACGGGCGGTATGGCTACACCTTC.

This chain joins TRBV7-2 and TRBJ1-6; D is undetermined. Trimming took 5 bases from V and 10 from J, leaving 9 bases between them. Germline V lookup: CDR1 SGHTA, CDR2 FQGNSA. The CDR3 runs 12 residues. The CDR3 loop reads CASSAFGSPLHF. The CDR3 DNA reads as TGTGCCAGCAGCGCTTTTGGATCACCCCTCCACTTT.

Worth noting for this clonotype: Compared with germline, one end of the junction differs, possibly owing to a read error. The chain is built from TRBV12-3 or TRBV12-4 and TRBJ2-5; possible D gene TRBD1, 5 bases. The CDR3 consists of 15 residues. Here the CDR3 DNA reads TGTGCCAGCAGCTTAGTGGTCAGACAGAAGGAGACCCAGTACTTC. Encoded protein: CASSLVVRQKETQYF.

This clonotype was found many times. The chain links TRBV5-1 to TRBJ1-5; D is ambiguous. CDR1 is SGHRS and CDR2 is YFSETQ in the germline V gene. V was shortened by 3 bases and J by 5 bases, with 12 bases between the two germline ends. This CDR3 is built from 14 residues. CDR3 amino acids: CASSSEGADQPQHF. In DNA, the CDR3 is TGCGCCAGCAGCTCCGAAGGAGCGGATCAGCCCCAGCATTTT.

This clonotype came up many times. The CDR3 sequence is CASNAWTGVDHEQYF. CDR3 nucleotide sequence: TGTGCCAGCAACGCGTGGACAGGGGTGGACCACGAGCAGTACTTC. This chain links TRBV12-3 or TRBV12-4 with TRBJ2-7; 9 bases match TRBD1. This CDR3 has 15 amino acids. Trimming at V came to 7 bases and at J to 5 bases, leaving 12 bases not matched to a gene.